Each of the 5 T cell receptor beta chains below was sequenced from the same sample in a study of tumor and adjacent non-tumor tissue in lung cancer (dated by TCRdb to 2017 to 2018). Preparation of the library involved multiplex PCR. For sequencing, an Illumina HiSeq 2500 was employed. TCRbeta libraries were constructed through three rounds of nested PCR with primers (Table S4) according to protocols modified from ARM-PCR. The public reads were quality trimmed at Q25 with fastp and then assembled into clones with MiXCR by TCRdb, keeping productive beta chains. Each CDR3 protein gets just one entry, which takes the most common genes and DNA from the rows behind it. Across this sample there are approximately 47,000 distinct CDR3 sequences, with about two thirds seen only once. Together, the top ten hold 30% of the sample. Bulk unsorted tissue served as the source for RNA extraction, and RNA quality was assessed using a NanoDrop ND-1000 and an Agilent 2100. The normal lung samples consisted of distant non-tumor tissue collected more than 3 cm from the tumor edge.

Specimen: distant non-tumor lung tissue. The receptors come from a woman between 65 and 79 years old with non-small cell lung cancer.

In this sample, this clonotype turned up once. A much larger clone differs from this one at a single base, so this may be a read error. This rearrangement joins TRBV28 to TRBJ2-7, with D perhaps matching TRBD1 or TRBD2 (5 bases each). Germline assignment: CDR1 MDHEN and CDR2 SYDVKM. Between the trimmed V and J ends, which lost 6 bases and 9 bases, there was a span of 15 bases. The CDR3 contains 12 residues. The CDR3 region is CASRGDLVRQYF. Here the CDR3 DNA reads TGTGCCAGCAGGGGGGACCTGGTACGGCAGTACTTC.

This clonotype was observed a single time. An end of the junction differs from the germline gene, which may be a read error. The rearrangement uses TRBV6-9 and TRBJ2-3; TRBD1 is a possible D gene (5 bases). In germline, CDR1 is MNHGY, CDR2 SVAAGI. This CDR3 has 15 residues. CDR3: CASSPPVRTSDTQYF. The CDR3, as DNA: TGTGCCAGCAGCCCCCCAGTGAGGACATCAGATACACAGTATTTT.

Points on this clonotype: This likely comes from a read error, as the CDR3 has no conserved phenylalanine or tryptophan at its end. The CDR3 protein is CASRRDLNEQFL. CDR3 bases: TGTGCCAGTAGACGGGACCTCAATGAGCAGTTCTTA. This chain joins TRBV7-8 and TRBJ2-1; D may correspond to TRBD1 or TRBD2 (5 bases each). The CDR3 has 12 amino acids. CDR1 is SGHVS, CDR2 FQNEAQ, per germline. The V and J ends lost 9 bases and 6 bases respectively, with 12 bases between them.

Points on this clonotype: The final CDR3 position lacks the conserved phenylalanine or tryptophan, pointing to a likely read error. DNA for the CDR3: TGCAGCGTTGGAAATATACCCTTTAGCGTCAGCTCCTACAAAGAGCAGTTCCTC. As protein: CSVGNIPFSVSSYKEQFL. This rearrangement joins TRBV29-1 to TRBJ2-1; D might be TRBD2 (5 bases). Germline V lookup: CDR1 SQVTM, CDR2 ANQGSEA. The CDR3 is 18 amino acids.

The sample holds one count of this clonotype. This may come from a read error, since a much larger clone is one base off. This chain links TRBV5-1 with TRBJ2-3; TRBD2 matches at 10 bases. The CDR3 extends over 17 amino acids. The germline V gene has CDR1 SGHRS and CDR2 YFSETQ. The DNA of the CDR3 is TGCGCCAGCAGCTTGGGGACTAGCGGCCAACGCACAGATACGCGGTATTTT. This gives the protein CASSLGTSGQRTDTRYF.